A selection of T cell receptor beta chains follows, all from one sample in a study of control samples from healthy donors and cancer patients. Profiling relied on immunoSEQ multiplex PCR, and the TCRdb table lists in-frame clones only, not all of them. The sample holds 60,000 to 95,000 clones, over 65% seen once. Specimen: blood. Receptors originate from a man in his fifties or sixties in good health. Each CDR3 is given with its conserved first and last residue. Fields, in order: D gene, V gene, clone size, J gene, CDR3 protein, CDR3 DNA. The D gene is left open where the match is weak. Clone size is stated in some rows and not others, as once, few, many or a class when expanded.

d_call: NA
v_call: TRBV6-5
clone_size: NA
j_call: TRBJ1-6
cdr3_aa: CASSRGDSPLHF
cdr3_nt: TGTGCCAGCAGTCGCGGAGATTCACCCCTCCACTTT

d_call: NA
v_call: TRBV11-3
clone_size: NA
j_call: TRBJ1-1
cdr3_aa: CASSNRRGAGETEAFF
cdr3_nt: TGTGCCAGCAGTAATAGGAGGGGGGCGGGAGAAACTGAAGCTTTCTTT

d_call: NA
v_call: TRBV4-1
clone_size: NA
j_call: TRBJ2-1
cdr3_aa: CASSQGELQHEQFF
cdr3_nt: TGCGCCAGCAGCCAAGGGGAGCTGCAGCATGAGCAGTTCTTC

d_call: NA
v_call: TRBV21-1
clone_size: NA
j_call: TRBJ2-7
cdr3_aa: CASSKIGTGGHEQYF
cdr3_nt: TGTGCCAGCAGCAAAATAGGGACAGGGGGCCACGAGCAGTACTTC

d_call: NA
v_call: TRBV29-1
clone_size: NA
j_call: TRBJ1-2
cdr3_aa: CSVFAVAATNYGYTF
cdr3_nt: TGCAGCGTTTTTGCAGTGGCAGCTACTAACTATGGCTACACCTTC

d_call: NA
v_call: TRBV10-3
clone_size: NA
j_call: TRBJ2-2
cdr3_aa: CAISESQGLGVGELFF
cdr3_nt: TGTGCCATCAGTGAGTCGCAGGGTCTAGGGGTCGGGGAGCTGTTTTTT

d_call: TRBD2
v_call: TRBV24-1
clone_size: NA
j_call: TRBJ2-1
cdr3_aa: CATSGTSGRSYNEQFF
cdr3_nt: TGTGCCACAAGTGGGACTAGCGGGAGGTCCTACAATGAGCAGTTCTTC

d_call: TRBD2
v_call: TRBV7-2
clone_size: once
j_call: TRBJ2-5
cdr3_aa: CASSLGLAGLGETQYF
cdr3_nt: TGTGCCAGCAGCTTAGGTCTAGCGGGGCTGGGAGAGACCCAGTACTTC

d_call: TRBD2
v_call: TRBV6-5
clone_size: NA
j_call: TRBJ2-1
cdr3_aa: CASSLLADSRNEQFF
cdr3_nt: TGTGCCAGCAGTCTACTAGCGGACTCGAGGAATGAGCAGTTCTTC

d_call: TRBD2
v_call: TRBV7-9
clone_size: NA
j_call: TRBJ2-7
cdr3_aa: CASSSRLAGGKGQRNEQYF
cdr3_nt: TGTGCCAGCAGCTCCAGACTAGCGGGAGGTAAGGGACAGAGGAACGAGCAGTACTTC

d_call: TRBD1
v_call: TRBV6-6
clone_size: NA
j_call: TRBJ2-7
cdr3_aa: CASSSAGTGASYEQYF
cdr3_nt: TGTGCCAGCAGTTCAGCCGGGACAGGGGCATCCTACGAGCAGTACTTC

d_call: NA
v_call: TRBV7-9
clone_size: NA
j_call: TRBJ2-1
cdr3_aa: CASSPRAPLDEQFF
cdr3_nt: TGTGCCAGCAGCCCCCGGGCCCCCTTGGATGAGCAGTTCTTC

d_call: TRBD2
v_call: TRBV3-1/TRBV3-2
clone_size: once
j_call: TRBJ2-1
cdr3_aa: CASSQDSSGGYNEQFF
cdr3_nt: TGTGCCAGCAGCCAAGATTCTAGCGGGGGCTACAATGAGCAGTTCTTC

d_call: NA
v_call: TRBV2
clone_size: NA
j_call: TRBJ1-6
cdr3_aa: CASREDSSSYNSPLHF
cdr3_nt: TGTGCCAGCAGAGAAGACAGTAGCTCCTATAATTCACCCCTCCACTTT

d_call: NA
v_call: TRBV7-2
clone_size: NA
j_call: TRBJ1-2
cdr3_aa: CASSSPNRVTYGYTF
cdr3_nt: TGTGCCAGCAGCTCACCGAACAGGGTAACCTATGGCTACACCTTC

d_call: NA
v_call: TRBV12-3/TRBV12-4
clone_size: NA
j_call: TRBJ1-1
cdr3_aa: CASSLAMEAFF
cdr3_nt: TGTGCCAGCAGTTTGGCTATGGAGGCTTTCTTT

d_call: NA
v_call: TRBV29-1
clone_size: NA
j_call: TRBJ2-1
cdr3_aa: CSVEGDTDLYNEQFF
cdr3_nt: TGCAGCGTTGAAGGGGACACCGATTTGTACAATGAGCAGTTCTTC

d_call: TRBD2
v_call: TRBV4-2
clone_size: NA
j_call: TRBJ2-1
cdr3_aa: CASSLGLANEQFF
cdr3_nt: TGTGCCAGCAGCCTTGGACTAGCCAATGAGCAGTTCTTC

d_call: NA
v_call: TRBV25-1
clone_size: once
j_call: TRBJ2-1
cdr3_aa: CASSDSSGHEQFF
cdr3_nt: TGTGCCAGCAGTGACTCCAGCGGCCATGAGCAGTTCTTC

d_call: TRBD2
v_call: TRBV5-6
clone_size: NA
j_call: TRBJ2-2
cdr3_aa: CASSLAAGLAVPNTGELFF
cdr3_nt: TGTGCCAGCAGCTTGGCTGCCGGACTAGCGGTCCCGAACACCGGGGAGCTGTTTTTT

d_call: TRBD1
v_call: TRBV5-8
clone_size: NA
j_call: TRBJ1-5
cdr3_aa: CASSPSIYRGPYQPQHF
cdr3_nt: TGTGCCAGCAGCCCGTCGATATACAGGGGCCCATATCAGCCCCAGCATTTT

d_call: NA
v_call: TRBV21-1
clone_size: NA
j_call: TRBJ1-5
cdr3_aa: CASSKKGRDSNQPQHF
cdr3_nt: TGTGCCAGCAGCAAAAAGGGTCGAGATAGCAATCAGCCCCAGCATTTT

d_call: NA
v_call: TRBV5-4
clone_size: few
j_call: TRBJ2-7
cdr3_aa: CASSRRDNSYEQYF
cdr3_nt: TGTGCCAGCAGCCGACGTGACAACTCCTACGAGCAGTACTTC

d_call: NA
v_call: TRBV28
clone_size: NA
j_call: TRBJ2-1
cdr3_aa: CASSVQGRAYNEQFF
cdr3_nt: TGTGCCAGCAGTGTGCAGGGACGGGCCTACAATGAGCAGTTCTTC

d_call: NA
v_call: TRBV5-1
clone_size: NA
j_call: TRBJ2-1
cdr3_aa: CASSLFGSYNEQFF
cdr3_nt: TGCGCCAGCAGCTTGTTCGGCTCCTACAATGAGCAGTTCTTC

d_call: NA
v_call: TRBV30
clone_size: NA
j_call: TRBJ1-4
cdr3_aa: CAWSVLTNEKLFF
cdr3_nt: TGTGCCTGGAGTGTACTTACTAATGAAAAACTGTTTTTT

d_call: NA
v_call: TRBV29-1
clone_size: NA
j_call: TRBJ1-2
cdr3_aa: CSVRAGQPGYTF
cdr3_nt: TGCAGCGTTCGGGCAGGCCAGCCTGGCTACACCTTC

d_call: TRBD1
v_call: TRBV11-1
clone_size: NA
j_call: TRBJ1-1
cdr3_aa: CASSSSGGMNTEAFF
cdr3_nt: TGTGCCAGCAGCTCTTCAGGGGGGATGAACACTGAAGCTTTCTTT

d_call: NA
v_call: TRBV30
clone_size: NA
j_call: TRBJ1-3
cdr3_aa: CAWSMQGRNTIYF
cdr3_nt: TGTGCCTGGAGTATGCAGGGCAGAAACACCATATATTTT

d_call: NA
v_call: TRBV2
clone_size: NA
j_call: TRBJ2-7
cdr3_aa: CASSSRQAYEQYF
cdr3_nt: TGTGCCAGCAGTTCGCGTCAGGCCTACGAGCAGTACTTC

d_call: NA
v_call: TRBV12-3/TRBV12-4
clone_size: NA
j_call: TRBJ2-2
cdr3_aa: CASSLAFFGELFF
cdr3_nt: TGTGCCAGCAGTTTGGCGTTTTTCGGGGAGCTGTTTTTT

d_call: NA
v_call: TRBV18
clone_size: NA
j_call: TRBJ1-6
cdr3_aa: CASSLRTESPLHF
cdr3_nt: TGTGCCAGCTCACTACGGACGGAGTCACCCCTCCACTTT

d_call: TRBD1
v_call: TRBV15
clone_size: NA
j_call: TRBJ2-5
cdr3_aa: CATSRDPRGQETQYF
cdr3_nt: TGTGCCACCAGCAGAGACCCCAGGGGGCAAGAGACCCAGTACTTC

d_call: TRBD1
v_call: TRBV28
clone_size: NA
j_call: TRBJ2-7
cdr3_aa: CASTVWGQGTYEQYF
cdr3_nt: TGTGCCAGCACAGTTTGGGGACAGGGCACCTACGAGCAGTACTTC

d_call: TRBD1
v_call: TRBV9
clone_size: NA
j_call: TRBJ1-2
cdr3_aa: CASSPSGTGVYGYTF
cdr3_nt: TGTGCCAGCAGCCCATCCGGGACAGGGGTGTATGGCTACACCTTC

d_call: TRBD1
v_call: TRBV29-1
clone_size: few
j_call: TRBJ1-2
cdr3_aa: CSVGQGAYYGYTF
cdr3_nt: TGCAGCGTGGGGCAGGGGGCGTACTATGGCTACACCTTC

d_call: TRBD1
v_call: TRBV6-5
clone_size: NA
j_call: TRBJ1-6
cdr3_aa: CASSLRDRVGSPLHF
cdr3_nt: TGTGCCAGCAGTTTAAGGGACAGGGTAGGATCACCCCTCCACTTT

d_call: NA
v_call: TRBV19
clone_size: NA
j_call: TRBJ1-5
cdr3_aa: CASRDANSNQPQHF
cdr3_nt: TGTGCCAGTAGGGACGCAAATAGCAATCAGCCCCAGCATTTT

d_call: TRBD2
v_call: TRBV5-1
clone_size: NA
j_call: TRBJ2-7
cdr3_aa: CASSSSLPGLAGPVSYEQYF
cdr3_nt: TGCGCCAGCAGCTCCTCTTTACCGGGACTAGCGGGACCGGTCTCCTACGAGCAGTACTTC

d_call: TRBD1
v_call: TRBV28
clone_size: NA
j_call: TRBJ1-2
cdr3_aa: CASSFSFGQGRNYGYTF
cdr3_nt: TGTGCCAGCAGTTTCTCGTTCGGACAGGGGAGGAACTATGGCTACACCTTC

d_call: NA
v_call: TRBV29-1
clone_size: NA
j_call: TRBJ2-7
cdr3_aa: CSVVDREGEQYF
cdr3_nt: TGCAGCGTTGTGGACAGGGAGGGCGAGCAGTACTTC

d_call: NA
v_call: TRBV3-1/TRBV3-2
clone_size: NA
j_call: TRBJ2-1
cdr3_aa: CASSQRGRSYNEQFF
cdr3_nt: TGTGCCAGCAGCCAACGGGGCCGGTCCTACAATGAGCAGTTCTTC

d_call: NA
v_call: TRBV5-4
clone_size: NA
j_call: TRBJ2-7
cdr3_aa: CASSLGPEQYF
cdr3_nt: TGTGCCAGCAGCCTCGGACCCGAGCAGTACTTC

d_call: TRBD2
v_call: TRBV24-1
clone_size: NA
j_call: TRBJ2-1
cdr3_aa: CATRSHAQTSGIRNEQFF
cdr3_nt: TGTGCCACCCGGTCGCACGCCCAGACTAGCGGGATTAGAAATGAGCAGTTCTTC

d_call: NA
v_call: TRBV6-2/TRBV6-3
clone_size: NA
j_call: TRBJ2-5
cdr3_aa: CASSSLWAPGESQETQYF
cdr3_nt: TGTGCCAGCAGTTCCCTGTGGGCTCCGGGGGAGTCCCAAGAGACCCAGTACTTC

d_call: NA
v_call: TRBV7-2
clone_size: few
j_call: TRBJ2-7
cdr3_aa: CASSLESPYEQYF
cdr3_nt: TGTGCCAGCAGCTTAGAGAGCCCCTACGAGCAGTACTTC

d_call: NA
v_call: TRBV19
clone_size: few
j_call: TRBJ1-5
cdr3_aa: CASSTRPNQPQHF
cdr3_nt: TGTGCCAGTAGTACAAGACCGAATCAGCCCCAGCATTTT

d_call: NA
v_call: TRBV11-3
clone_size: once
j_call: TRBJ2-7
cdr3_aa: CASSPRVEGAYEQYF
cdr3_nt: TGTGCCAGCAGCCCACGGGTTGAGGGGGCCTACGAGCAGTACTTC